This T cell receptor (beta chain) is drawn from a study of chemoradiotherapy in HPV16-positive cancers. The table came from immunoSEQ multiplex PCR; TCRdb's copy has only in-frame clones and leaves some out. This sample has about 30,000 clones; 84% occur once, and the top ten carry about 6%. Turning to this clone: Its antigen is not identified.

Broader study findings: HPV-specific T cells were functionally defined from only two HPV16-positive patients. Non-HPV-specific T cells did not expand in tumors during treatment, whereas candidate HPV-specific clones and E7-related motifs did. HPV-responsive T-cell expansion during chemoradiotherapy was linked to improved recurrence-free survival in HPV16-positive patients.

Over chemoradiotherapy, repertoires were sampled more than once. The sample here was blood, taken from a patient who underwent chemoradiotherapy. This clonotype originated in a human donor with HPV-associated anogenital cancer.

In DNA, the CDR3 is TGTGCCAGCTCACCACCGGTTGGGGGTGGGTACACTGAAGCTTTCTTT. It encodes CASSPPVGGGYTEAFF. This chain joins TRBV18 and TRBJ1-1; TRBD1 is a possible D gene (5 bases). The ends were cut back, 0 bases at V and 3 bases at J, with 14 bases in the middle. Germline CDR1 is KGHSH and CDR2 is LQKENI. CDR3 length: 16 amino acids.